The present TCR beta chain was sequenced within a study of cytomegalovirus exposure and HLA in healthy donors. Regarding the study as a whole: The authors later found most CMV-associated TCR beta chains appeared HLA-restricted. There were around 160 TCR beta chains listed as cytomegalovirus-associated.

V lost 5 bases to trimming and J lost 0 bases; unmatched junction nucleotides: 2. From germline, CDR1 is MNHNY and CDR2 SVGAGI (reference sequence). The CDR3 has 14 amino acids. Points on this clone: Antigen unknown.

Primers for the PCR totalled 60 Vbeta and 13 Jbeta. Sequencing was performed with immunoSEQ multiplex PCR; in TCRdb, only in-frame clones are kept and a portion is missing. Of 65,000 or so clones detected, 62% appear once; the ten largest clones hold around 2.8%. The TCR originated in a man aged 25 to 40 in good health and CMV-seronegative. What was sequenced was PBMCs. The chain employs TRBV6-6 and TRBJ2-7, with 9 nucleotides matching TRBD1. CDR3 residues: CASSETGGSYEQYF. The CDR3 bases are TGTGCCAGCAGTGAGACAGGGGGCTCCTACGAGCAGTACTTC.